These T cell receptor beta chains were read from a single sample in a study of metastatic and nonmetastatic thyroid tumors. TCRdb re-analyzed the PCR reads through MiXCR. The profile covers tens of thousands of clones, with more than 15% appearing a single time and around 7.5% taken by the ten largest. The sample consisted of blood. The source of these receptors is a female donor with papillary thyroid cancer or a benign thyroid nodule (not recorded which). Some clones in this sample may be carry-over from other donors' samples. Both conserved end residues are part of each CDR3. A D gene is named only where the DNA matches it firmly. A clone size is listed for some rows: how often the clone was seen (once, few, many), or a class if it is expanded.

cdr3_length	d_call	v_call	clone_size	j_call	cdr3_nt	cdr3_aa
13	.	TRBV6-2/TRBV6-3	.	TRBJ2-3	TGTGCCAGCAGTTACCGGGAGACCGATACGCAGTATTTT	CASSYRETDTQYF
16	.	TRBV19	many	TRBJ2-3	TGTGCCAGTAGTATTTCATCAGCGGGTGGCACAGATACGCAGTATTTT	CASSISSAGGTDTQYF
13	TRBD1	TRBV28	many	TRBJ1-1	TGTGCCAGCAGCGTGACAGGGAGGGCTGAAGCTTTCTTT	CASSVTGRAEAFF
15	TRBD2	TRBV20-1	.	TRBJ2-3	TGCAGCACAAAATGGCGGGAGGGCCTAACAGATACGCAGTATTTT	CSTKWREGLTDTQYF
14	.	TRBV7-3	many	TRBJ2-7	TGTGCCAGCAGCCCTCAACCGAGCTCCTACGAGCAGTACTTC	CASSPQPSSYEQYF
15	TRBD2	TRBV20-1	.	TRBJ2-7	TGCAGTGCTCCAAATCCCGGGACTAGCCCTTACGAGCAGTACTTC	CSAPNPGTSPYEQYF
13	.	TRBV7-2	.	TRBJ1-1	TGTGCCAGCAGCTTAGGGTGCAGGGTGTTAGCTTTCTTT	CASSLGCRVLAFF
15	.	TRBV19	few	TRBJ2-1	TGTGCCAGTAGTTCGGTACATGGGGGTTACAATGAGCAGTTCTTC	CASSSVHGGYNEQFF
15	.	TRBV28	many	TRBJ2-1	TGTGCCAGTTCCCTAAGGGCGGGACTTTACAATGAGCAGTTCTTC	CASSLRAGLYNEQFF
14	.	TRBV16	many	TRBJ1-6	TGTGCCAGCAGCCAGGAGGGATATAATTCACCCCTCCACTTT	CASSQEGYNSPLHF
10	.	TRBV6-1	.	TRBJ1-2	TGTGCCAGCAGGGAGGATGGCTACACCTTC	CASREDGYTF
13	.	TRBV5-1	.	TRBJ2-7	TGCGCCAGCCAACGCCAGGAAAGCTACGAGCAGTACTTC	CASQRQESYEQYF
13	.	TRBV12-3/TRBV12-4	many	TRBJ2-7	TGTGCCAGCAGTTTAGACTTGGAGGACGAGCAGTACTTC	CASSLDLEDEQYF
13	.	TRBV6-1	.	TRBJ1-6	TGTGCCAGCGTTCTGGGGGAGCATTCACCCCTCCACTTT	CASVLGEHSPLHF
13	.	TRBV6-1	few	TRBJ2-3	TGTGCCAGCAGCCACGAGGGAGCAGATACGCAGTATTTT	CASSHEGADTQYF
12	.	TRBV11-2	many	TRBJ2-7	TGTGCCAGCAGCGGGAGTAGCTACGAGCAGTACTTC	CASSGSSYEQYF
15	.	TRBV6-1	many	TRBJ1-1	TGTGCCAGCAGTGAAGGAATAGGTAGGAACACTGAAGCTTTCTTT	CASSEGIGRNTEAFF
15	TRBD2	TRBV12-3/TRBV12-4	.	TRBJ2-1	TGTGCCAGCAGTCCTGGGACTAGCGGGAGCAATGAGCAGTTCTTC	CASSPGTSGSNEQFF
15	.	TRBV19	.	TRBJ2-7	TGTGCCAGTAGACCCGGGGACGGTACTGACTACGAGCAGTACTTC	CASRPGDGTDYEQYF
15	.	TRBV20-1	large	TRBJ2-7	TGCAGTGCTAGACGAACACAGGGAGGCTCCTACGAGCAGTACTTC	CSARRTQGGSYEQYF
14	.	TRBV6-1	few	TRBJ1-5	TGTGCCAGCATTGAAGGTCTCGAAAATCAGCCCCAGCATTTT	CASIEGLENQPQHF
16	TRBD2	TRBV11-2	few	TRBJ2-7	TGTGCCAGCAGCTTAGTGGGGGGGAGTGCGGGTTACGAGCAGTACTTC	CASSLVGGSAGYEQYF
15	.	TRBV20-1	many	TRBJ1-1	TGCAGTGCGTGGGTTCCCCTAATAGGGTACAATGAAGCTTTCTTT	CSAWVPLIGYNEAFF
16	TRBD2	TRBV6-5	many	TRBJ2-7	TGTGCCAGCAGTTATACCGGGACTAGCGGTCACTGGGAGCAGTACTTC	CASSYTGTSGHWEQYF
15	.	TRBV4-2	many	TRBJ2-7	TGTGCCAGCAGCCAAGATCCTAGCAGCTCCTACGAGCAGTACTTC	CASSQDPSSSYEQYF
14	TRBD1	TRBV10-3	many	TRBJ2-1	TGTGCCATCAAAGTGGACAGGGACCACAATGAGCAGTTCTTC	CAIKVDRDHNEQFF
17	.	TRBV14	many	TRBJ2-7	TGTGCCAGCAGCCAATCGTATAGCCACCGACTTTCCTACGAGCAGTACTTC	CASSQSYSHRLSYEQYF
12	.	TRBV6-1	few	TRBJ2-7	TGTGCCATCAGCCTCTACAGTTACGAGCAGTACTTC	CAISLYSYEQYF
14	.	TRBV30	many	TRBJ2-5	TGTGCCTGGAGTTTGGGGCTTATCCAAGAGACCCAGTACTTC	CAWSLGLIQETQYF
13	TRBD2	TRBV6-2/TRBV6-3	.	TRBJ2-1	TGTGCCAGCAGTCCGTATACTAGCGCGATAACGTTCTTC	CASSPYTSAITFF
14	.	TRBV6-8	few	TRBJ2-2	TGTGCCAGCAGAACCGGGACAAACACTTGGGAGCTGTTTTTT	CASRTGTNTWELFF
12	.	TRBV10-3	many	TRBJ1-5	TGTGCCATCGGGCAGGGCAAGCAGCCCCAACATTTT	CAIGQGKQPQHF
17	TRBD2	TRBV7-9	few	TRBJ2-2	TGTGCCAGCAGCTTTCCGACTAGCGGGAGAGACACCGGGGAGCTGTTTTTT	CASSFPTSGRDTGELFF
15	.	TRBV4-1	many	TRBJ1-1	TGCGCCAGCAGCCGCGAAGTTTCGGCAGACCTTGAAGCTTTCTTT	CASSREVSADLEAFF
14	.	TRBV10-2	many	TRBJ2-5	TGCGCCAGCAGTGAGGGGTGGGTTCAAGAGACCCAGTACTTC	CASSEGWVQETQYF
14	.	TRBV9	.	TRBJ2-5	TGTGCCAGCAGCGTAGAGGGGGGTTTTGAGACCCAGTACTTC	CASSVEGGFETQYF
13	.	TRBV3-1	.	TRBJ1-1	TGTGCCAGCAGCCGGTTCGAGGAGACTGAAGCTTTCTTT	CASSRFEETEAFF
16	TRBD1	TRBV27	.	TRBJ1-6	TGTGCCAGCAGTCCGACCCTAGACAGGGATAATTCACCCCTCCACTTT	CASSPTLDRDNSPLHF
15	TRBD2	TRBV5-4	many	TRBJ2-1	TGTGCCAGCAGCCCGGGACTAGCGGGAGAGGTCGAGCAGTTCTTC	CASSPGLAGEVEQFF
16	.	TRBV6-1	many	TRBJ2-5	TGTGCCACCCAGAGTCCCTCGTCGGACAGACAAGAGACCCAGTACTTC	CATQSPSSDRQETQYF
18	TRBD2	TRBV20-1	.	TRBJ2-7	TGCAGTGCAGGTTGGGGGGGGTTAGGGTATACTGGCTCCTACGAGCAGTACTTC	CSAGWGGLGYTGSYEQYF
12	.	TRBV7-2	.	TRBJ2-7	TGTGCCAGCAGCTTAACAGGGATCGAGCAGTACTTC	CASSLTGIEQYF
16	TRBD1	TRBV4-3	many	TRBJ2-3	TGCGCCAGCAGCCAGGACAGGACAGGGGGCATGAATACGCAGTATTTT	CASSQDRTGGMNTQYF
15	.	TRBV6-2/TRBV6-3	few	TRBJ2-1	TGTGCCAGCAGGCACTGGTACCTCCGCTTCGATGAGCAGTTCTTC	CASRHWYLRFDEQFF
13	.	TRBV5-6	many	TRBJ2-5	TGTGCCAGCATCAATAGCGGTCAAGAGACCCAGTACTTC	CASINSGQETQYF
12	TRBD2	TRBV20-1	many	TRBJ2-5	TGCAGTGCCGGGGGGGTAAGAGAGACCCAGTACTTC	CSAGGVRETQYF
12	.	TRBV2	many	TRBJ2-3	TGTGCCAGCAGTACACAGACAGATACGCAGTATTTT	CASSTQTDTQYF
16	.	TRBV20-1	many	TRBJ2-5	TGCAGTGCTAGAGTGTTAGCGTCAGGGGGGTTGGAGACCCAGTACTTC	CSARVLASGGLETQYF
15	.	TRBV9	many	TRBJ1-2	TGTGCCAGCAGCCCGCGGGACATCGCTAACTATGGCTACACCTTC	CASSPRDIANYGYTF
19	.	TRBV3-1	.	TRBJ2-7	TGCGCCAGCAGCCAAGTACGATCGCGGTTAGCTGCGTACTCCTACGAGCAGTACTTC	CASSQVRSRLAAYSYEQYF
13	.	TRBV4-3	few	TRBJ2-1	TGCGCCAGCATCCTCCTGGGAAACAATGAGCAGTTCTTC	CASILLGNNEQFF
17	TRBD2	TRBV4-3	many	TRBJ2-1	TGCGCCAGCAGCGAGGGTACCGGGACTAGCTCCTACAATGAGCAGTTCTTC	CASSEGTGTSSYNEQFF